These 21 T cell receptor beta chains originate from one sample sequenced in a study of early T cells in non-severe SARS-CoV-2 infection. TCRdb called the 5' RACE reads again in MiXCR, with one record for every CDR3 protein. The repertoire has about 61,000 distinct CDR3 sequences, around 13% of them found once; the top ten carry roughly 1.2%. Sample: whole blood, taken at baseline. All receptors derive from an adult who was a healthcare worker with PCR-confirmed SARS-CoV-2 infection or an uninfected control (not recorded which). The donor label of this sample is uncertain.

This clonotype was observed a few times. The rearrangement links TRBV11-2 to TRBJ1-1; D may be TRBD1 (6 bases). This CDR3 comprises 13 residues. Trimming stripped 1 base from V and 7 bases from J, with 10 bases between. Germline CDR1 SGHAT, CDR2 FQNNGV. The CDR3 loop is CASSLVRTDEAFF. DNA of the CDR3: TGTGCCAGCAGCTTAGTTCGGACAGATGAAGCTTTCTTT.

The table lists this clonotype with many counts. The chain combines TRBV24-1 with TRBJ2-7; D might be TRBD2 (6 bases). V gave up 0 bases and J gave up 3 bases, with 8 bases separating them. CDR3 length: 14 residues. Looked up from germline, CDR1 is KGHDR and CDR2 is SFDVKD. In DNA, the CDR3 is TGTGCCACCAGTGATTTGTTGGAGGGCTACGAGCAGTACGTC. Translated, it gives CATSDLLEGYEQYV.

V usage is TRBV5-1 and J usage is TRBJ2-5; D gene ambiguous. The germline V and J ends were trimmed by 4 bases and 5 bases, with 12 bases remaining between them. The V gene's germline CDR1 is SGHRS and CDR2 YFSETQ. The CDR3 extends over 13 amino acids. This CDR3 reads CASSDIPLETQYF. The CDR3 region has the DNA TGCGCCAGCAGCGATATCCCCTTGGAGACCCAGTACTTC. Full variable domain (rest looked up from reference TRBV5-1 and TRBJ2-5): KAGVTQTPRYLIKTRGQQVTLSCSPISGHRSVSWYQQTPGQGLQFLFEYFSETQRNKGNFPGRFSGRQFSNSRSEMNVSTLELGDSALYLCASSDIPLETQYFGPGTRLLVL.

This clonotype has just a few counts. The chain is built from TRBV6-6 and TRBJ2-3, with no clear D. The CDR3 is made up of 12 amino acids. V lost 4 bases to trimming and J lost 2 bases, with 4 bases between them. Germline values: CDR1 MNHNY, CDR2 SVGAGI (reference sequence). DNA of the CDR3: TGTGCCAGCAGTTCCAACACAGATACGCAGTATTTT. Translated, it gives CASSSNTDTQYF.

This clonotype has a handful of counts. The chain is built from TRBV13 and TRBJ1-1, with 7 nucleotides matching TRBD1. Per germline, CDR1 PRHDT and CDR2 FYEKMQ (reference sequence). This CDR3 contains 13 residues. V lost 5 bases and J lost 8; bases outside the gene matches: 8. DNA for the CDR3: TGTGCCAGCAGCATAAGACAGGGCCGGGAAGCTTTCTTT. Translation gives CASSIRQGREAFF. The full variable domain, in which reference TRBV13 and TRBJ1-1 provide the parts outside the CDR3, is AAGVIQSPRHLIKEKRETATLKCYPIPRHDTVYWYQQGPGQDPQFLISFYEKMQSDKGSIPDRFSAQQFSDYHSELNMSSLELGDSALYFCASSIRQGREAFFGQGTRLTVV.

There are a few counts of this clonotype. The chain recombines TRBV6-2 or TRBV6-3 with TRBJ2-7; no clear D. CDR1 is MNHEY and CDR2 is SVGEGT in the germline V gene. Trimming took 0 bases from V and 7 from J, leaving 19 bases between them. This CDR3 has 16 amino acids. CDR3: CASSYSASTARSEQYV. The CDR3 DNA sequence: TGTGCCAGCAGTTACTCGGCGTCGACGGCAAGAAGTGAGCAGTACGTC.

This clonotype came up a few times. This rearrangement joins TRBV3-1 to TRBJ2-2, with D perhaps given as TRBD1 or TRBD2 (6 bases each). The germline V and J ends were trimmed by 1 base and 6 bases, with 12 bases remaining between them. Germline values: CDR1 LGHDT, CDR2 YNNKEL (reference sequence). This CDR3 is 15 amino acids long. CDR3 DNA: TGTGCCAGCAGCCAAGGCTCGGGGGCGGCCGGGGAGCTGTTTTTT. It encodes CASSQGSGAAGELFF.

The V call is TRBV27, the J call TRBJ2-7; 9 bases line up with TRBD1. The CDR3 totals 14 residues. Germline V gives CDR1 MNHEY, CDR2 SMNVEV (reference sequence). The V segment lost 5 bases and the J segment 6 bases; nucleotides outside the gene matches: 8. As DNA, the CDR3 is TGTGCCAGCAGTCAATCCGGGACAGGGTCCGAGCAGTACGTC. Amino acid sequence: CASSQSGTGSEQYV.

In its sample, this clonotype was seen many times. The chain combines TRBV5-6 with TRBJ1-2, with D maybe TRBD1 (5 bases). The germline V and J ends were trimmed by 0 bases and 0 bases, with 9 bases remaining between them. The germline V gene encodes CDR1 SGHDT and CDR2 YYEEEE. This CDR3 spans 15 amino acids. The CDR3 DNA sequence: TGTGCCAGCAGCTTGGATTGGGGGACTAACTATGGCTACACCTTC. This encodes CASSLDWGTNYGYTF.

This clonotype was seen ten or more times. V is TRBV10-3 and J is TRBJ1-5, with D tentatively TRBD1 (5 bases). Germline loops: CDR1 ENHRY, CDR2 SYGVKD. Trimming cost V 10 bases and J 4 bases, with 14 bases left between them. The CDR3 has 13 amino acids. CDR3 sequence (DNA): TGTGCCACCCAACTGGAGGGGAATCAGCCCCAGCATTTT. Encoded protein: CATQLEGNQPQHF.

This sequence joins TRBV18 and TRBJ2-3; tentative D call: TRBD1 (6 bases). V was clipped by 4 bases and J by 2 bases, with 13 bases between them. This CDR3 has 15 amino acids. Germline CDR1 and CDR2: KGHSH and LQKENI. The CDR3 protein is CASSRTTGTTDTQYF. CDR3 bases: TGTGCCAGCTCACGCACTACAGGGACCACAGATACGCAGTATTTT.

This clonotype has more than one count but fewer than ten. The V gene is TRBV3-1, the J gene TRBJ2-3; no clear D. V was shortened by 0 bases and J by 6 bases, with 13 bases between the two germline ends. The CDR3 covers 15 residues. CDR1 and CDR2 (germline): LGHDT, YNNKEL (reference sequence). CDR3 sequence (DNA): TGTGCCAGCAGCCAAGATGCTAAGACGCACGATACGCAGTATTTT. Residues: CASSQDAKTHDTQYF.

The chain couples TRBV19 to TRBJ1-4; D is unclear. Germline lookup yields CDR1 LNHDA and CDR2 SQIVND (reference sequence). This CDR3 has 14 amino acids. V shed 3 bases and J shed 4 bases, with 9 bases lying between them. The CDR3 DNA is TGTGCCAGTAGTATTCTTGCCGATAATGAAAAACTGTTTTTT. Translating it yields CASSILADNEKLFF.

This clonotype showed up just a few times. The genes are TRBV6-6 and TRBJ1-1; no definite D call. The CDR3 is 14 residues long. CDR1 is MNHNY, CDR2 SVGAGI, per germline (reference sequence). Trimming cost V 0 bases and J 6 bases, with 11 bases left between them. This chain's CDR3 is CASSYSEVRAEAFF. The DNA for the CDR3 is TGTGCCAGCAGTTACTCCGAAGTTCGGGCTGAAGCTTTCTTT.

The V and J genes are TRBV5-1 and TRBJ2-3; 8 positions match TRBD2. With V trimmed by 6 bases and J by 5 bases, 8 bases remained unmatched. Germline V gene sequence: CDR1 SGHRS, CDR2 YFSETQ. This CDR3 spans 14 amino acids. CDR3 in amino acids: CASTRGDSQDTQYF. The CDR3 DNA follows: TGCGCCAGCACGCGGGGGGACTCACAAGATACGCAGTATTTT.

This rearrangement joins TRBV12-3 or TRBV12-4 to TRBJ2-5; D remains unclear. CDR3 length: 14 amino acids. V lost 2 bases to trimming and J lost 3 bases, with 10 bases between them. DNA of the CDR3: TGTGCCAGCAGTTTATTGGCTGGGGAAGAGACCCAGTACTTC. Encoded protein: CASSLLAGEETQYF.

Only a few counts were recorded for this clonotype. The CDR3 reads CASTPGRQGLATSTDTQYF. CDR3 coding DNA: TGTGCCAGCACCCCGGGGAGACAGGGTCTAGCGACTAGCACAGATACGCAGTATTTT. The V and J genes are TRBV12-3 or TRBV12-4 and TRBJ2-3; perhaps TRBD1 as D (7 bases). Trimming shortened V by 7 bases and J by 0 bases, and 26 bases separated the two germline ends. This CDR3 has 19 residues.

In this sample, this clonotype turned up many times. The chain recombines TRBV7-2 with TRBJ2-5; the D gene is possibly TRBD2 (5 bases). The germline CDR1 and CDR2 sequences are SGHTA and FQGNSA. Trimming took 2 bases from V and 5 from J, leaving 12 bases between them. CDR3 length: 14 amino acids. CDR3 loop: CASSLRRESETQYF. The CDR3 DNA is TGTGCCAGCAGCTTAAGAAGGGAGAGCGAGACCCAGTACTTC.

This clonotype was observed at least ten times. This sequence joins TRBV7-3 and TRBJ2-3; perhaps TRBD2 as D (7 bases). The CDR3 runs to 18 residues. Germline V gene lookup returns CDR1 SGHTA and CDR2 FQGTGA. Trimming left V 5 bases short and J 2 bases short, with 23 bases between. The CDR3 DNA sequence: TGTGCCAGCAGCCGGGGGGTGATACAGGGAGGCGTCACAGATACGCAGTATTTT. It specifies CASSRGVIQGGVTDTQYF. Using reference TRBV7-3 and TRBJ2-3 for the parts outside the CDR3, the full variable domain is GAGVSQTPSNKVTEKGKYVELRCDPISGHTALYWYRQSLGQGPEFLIYFQGTGAADDSGLPNDRFFAVRPEGSVSTLKIQRTERGDSAVYLCASSRGVIQGGVTDTQYFGPGTRLTVL.

This clonotype has more than one count but fewer than ten. The chain carries TRBV7-9 and TRBJ2-3; weak D call: TRBD2 (7 bases). V lost 2 bases and J 4 bases, leaving 16 bases between the germline ends. Germline-derived CDR1 and CDR2 are SEHNR and FQNEAQ (reference sequence). This CDR3 is built from 16 residues. The CDR3: CASSLMRGGSPDTQYF. CDR3 sequence (DNA): TGTGCCAGCAGCTTAATGAGGGGGGGCTCCCCAGATACGCAGTATTTT.

Many counts were recorded for this clonotype. This chain joins TRBV5-1 and TRBJ2-5; 9 bases are shared with TRBD1. The germline V gene encodes CDR1 SGHRS and CDR2 YFSETQ. The CDR3 spans 15 residues. Trimming cost V 4 bases and J 1 base; bases outside gene matches: 5. In nucleotides, the CDR3 is TGCGCCAGCAGCCGCGGGGACAGGGCCCAAGAGACCCAGTACTTC. Translation: CASSRGDRAQETQYF. The variable domain in full, with the rest retrieved from reference TRBV5-1 and TRBJ2-5, is KAGVTQTPRYLIKTRGQQVTLSCSPISGHRSVSWYQQTPGQGLQFLFEYFSETQRNKGNFPGRFSGRQFSNSRSEMNVSTLELGDSALYLCASSRGDRAQETQYFGPGTRLLVL.